The sequence of this T cell receptor beta chain was determined in a study of blood T cell repertoires in COVID-19. The CDR3 contains 12 residues. V dropped 6 bases and J dropped 4 bases, with 6 bases sitting between them. Germline-derived CDR1 and CDR2 are SEHNR and FQNEAQ (reference sequence). Under the authors' procedure: Estimation of nucleated cell counts was performed using reference gene primer amplification. The assay was immunoSEQ multiplex PCR, and TCRdb's table has in-frame clones only and misses some. Clone size and V and J calls were adopted from that table, with D and trimming inferred from the DNA. The sample lists about 84,000 clones, 80% to 90% occurring once.

V and J are TRBV7-9 and TRBJ2-2, with D unresolved. Specimen: peripheral blood. The receptor was derived from a man older than 75 with active or convalescent COVID-19. In DNA form, the CDR3 reads TGTGCCAGCAGATATCTCACCGGGGAGCTGTTTTTT. Translating it yields CASRYLTGELFF.